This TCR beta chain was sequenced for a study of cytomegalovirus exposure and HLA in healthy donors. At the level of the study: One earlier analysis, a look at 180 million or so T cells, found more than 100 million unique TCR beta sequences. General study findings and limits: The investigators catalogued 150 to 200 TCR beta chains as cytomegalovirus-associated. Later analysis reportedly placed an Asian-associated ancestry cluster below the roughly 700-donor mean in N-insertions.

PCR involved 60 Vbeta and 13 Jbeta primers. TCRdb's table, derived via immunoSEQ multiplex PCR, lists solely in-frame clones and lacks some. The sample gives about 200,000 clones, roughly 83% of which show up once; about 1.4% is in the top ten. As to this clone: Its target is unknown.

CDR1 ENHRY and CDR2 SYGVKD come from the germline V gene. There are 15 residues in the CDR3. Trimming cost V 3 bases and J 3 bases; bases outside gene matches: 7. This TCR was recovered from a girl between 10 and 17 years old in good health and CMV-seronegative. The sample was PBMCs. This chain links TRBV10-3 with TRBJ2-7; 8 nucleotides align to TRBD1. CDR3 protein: CAISEGQGLGYEQYF. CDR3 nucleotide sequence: TGTGCCATCAGTGAAGGACAGGGTCTTGGCTACGAGCAGTACTTC.